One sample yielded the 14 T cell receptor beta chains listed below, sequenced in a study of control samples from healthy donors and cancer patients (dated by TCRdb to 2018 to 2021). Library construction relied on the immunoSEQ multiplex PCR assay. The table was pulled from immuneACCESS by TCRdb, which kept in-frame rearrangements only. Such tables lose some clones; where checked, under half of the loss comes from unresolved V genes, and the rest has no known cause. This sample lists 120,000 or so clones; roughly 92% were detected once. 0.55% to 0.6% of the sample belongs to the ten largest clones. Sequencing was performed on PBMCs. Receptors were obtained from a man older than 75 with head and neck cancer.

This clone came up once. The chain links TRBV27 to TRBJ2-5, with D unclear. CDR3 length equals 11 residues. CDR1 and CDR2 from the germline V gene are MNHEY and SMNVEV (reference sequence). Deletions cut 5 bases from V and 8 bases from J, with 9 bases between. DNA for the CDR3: TGTGCCAGCAGTCCCCGCATCACCCAGTACTTC. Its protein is CASSPRITQYF.

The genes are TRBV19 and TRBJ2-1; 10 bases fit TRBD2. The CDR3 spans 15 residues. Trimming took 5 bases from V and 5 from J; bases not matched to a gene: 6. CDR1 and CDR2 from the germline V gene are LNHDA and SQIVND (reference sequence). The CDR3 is CASSPSSGSHNEQFF. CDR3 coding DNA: TGTGCCAGTAGTCCCTCTAGCGGGAGCCACAATGAGCAGTTCTTC.

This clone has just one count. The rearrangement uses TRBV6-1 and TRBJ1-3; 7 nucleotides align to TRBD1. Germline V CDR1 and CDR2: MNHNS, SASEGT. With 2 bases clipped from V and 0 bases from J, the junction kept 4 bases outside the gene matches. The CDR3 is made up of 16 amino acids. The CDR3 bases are TGTGCCAGCAGTGAAAGGACAGGTCCCTCTGGAAACACCATATATTTT. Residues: CASSERTGPSGNTIYF.

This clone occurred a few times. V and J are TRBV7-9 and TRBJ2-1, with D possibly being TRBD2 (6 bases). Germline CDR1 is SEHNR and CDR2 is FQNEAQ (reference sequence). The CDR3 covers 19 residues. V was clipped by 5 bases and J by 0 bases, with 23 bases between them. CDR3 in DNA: TGTGCCAGCAGCGGGGGGTCCATTATCCACCGGAGCTCCTACAATGAGCAGTTCTTC. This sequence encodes CASSGGSIIHRSSYNEQFF.

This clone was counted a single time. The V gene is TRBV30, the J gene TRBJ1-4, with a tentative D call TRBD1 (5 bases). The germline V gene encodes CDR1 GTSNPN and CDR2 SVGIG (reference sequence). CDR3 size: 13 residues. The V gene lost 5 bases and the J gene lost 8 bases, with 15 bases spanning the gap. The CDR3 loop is CAWQSVYREKLFF. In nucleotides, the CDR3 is TGTGCCTGGCAGTCCGTTTACAGGGAAAAACTGTTTTTT.

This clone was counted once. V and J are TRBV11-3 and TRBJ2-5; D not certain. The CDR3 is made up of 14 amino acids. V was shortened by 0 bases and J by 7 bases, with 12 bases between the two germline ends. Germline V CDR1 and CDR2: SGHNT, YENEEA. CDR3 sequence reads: CASSLDASPGTQYF. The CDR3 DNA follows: TGTGCCAGCAGCTTAGATGCCTCCCCCGGGACCCAGTACTTC.

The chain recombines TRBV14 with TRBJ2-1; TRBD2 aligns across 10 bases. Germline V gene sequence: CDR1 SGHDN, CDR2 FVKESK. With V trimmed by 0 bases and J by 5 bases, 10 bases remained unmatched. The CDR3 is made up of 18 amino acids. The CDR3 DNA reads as TGTGCCAGCAGCCAAGATCCGCGGCGGCTAGCGGGGGACAATGAGCAGTTCTTC. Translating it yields CASSQDPRRLAGDNEQFF.

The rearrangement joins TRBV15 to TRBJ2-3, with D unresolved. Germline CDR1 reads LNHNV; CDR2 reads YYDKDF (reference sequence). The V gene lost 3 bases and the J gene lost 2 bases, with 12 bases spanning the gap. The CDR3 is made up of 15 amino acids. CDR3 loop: CATSRGKTPTDTQYF. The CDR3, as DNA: TGTGCCACCAGCAGGGGAAAGACCCCCACAGATACGCAGTATTTT.

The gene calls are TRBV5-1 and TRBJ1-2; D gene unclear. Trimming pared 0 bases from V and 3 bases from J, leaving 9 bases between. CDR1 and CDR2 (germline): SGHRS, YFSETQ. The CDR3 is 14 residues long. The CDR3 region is CASSLGATDYGYTF. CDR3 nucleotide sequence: TGCGCCAGCAGCTTGGGGGCCACGGACTATGGCTACACCTTC.

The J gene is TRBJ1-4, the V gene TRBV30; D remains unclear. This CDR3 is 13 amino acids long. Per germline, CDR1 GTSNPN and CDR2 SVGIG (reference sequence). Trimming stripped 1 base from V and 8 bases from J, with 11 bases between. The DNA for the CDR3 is TGTGCCTGGAGTGCCCCCCCTCTGGAAAAACTGTTTTTT. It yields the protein CAWSAPPLEKLFF. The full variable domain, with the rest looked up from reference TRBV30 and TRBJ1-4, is SQTIHQWPATLVQPVGSPLSLECTVEGTSNPNLYWYRQAAGRGLQLLFYSVGIGQISSEVPQNLSASRPQDRQFILSSKKLLLSDSGFYLCAWSAPPLEKLFFGSGTQLSVL.

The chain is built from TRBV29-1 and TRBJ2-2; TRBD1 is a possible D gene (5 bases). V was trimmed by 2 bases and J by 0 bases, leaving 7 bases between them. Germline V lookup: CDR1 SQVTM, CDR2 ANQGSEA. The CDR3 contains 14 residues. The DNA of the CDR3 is TGCAGCGTTGAAAGGACACCGAACACCGGGGAGCTGTTTTTT. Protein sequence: CSVERTPNTGELFF.

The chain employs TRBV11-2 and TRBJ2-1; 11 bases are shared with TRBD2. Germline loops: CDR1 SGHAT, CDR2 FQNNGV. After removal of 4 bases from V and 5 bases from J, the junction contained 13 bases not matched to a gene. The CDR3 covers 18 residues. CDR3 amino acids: CASSSRLRLAGMNNEQFF. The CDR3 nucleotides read TGTGCCAGCAGCTCTCGGCTCCGACTAGCGGGGATGAACAATGAGCAGTTCTTC.

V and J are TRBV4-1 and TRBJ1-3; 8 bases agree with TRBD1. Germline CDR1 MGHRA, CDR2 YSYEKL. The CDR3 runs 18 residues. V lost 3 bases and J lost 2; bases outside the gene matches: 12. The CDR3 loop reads CASSQGGRGRGTGNTIYF. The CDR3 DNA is TGCGCCAGCAGCCAGGGAGGCAGGGGGCGCGGTACTGGAAACACCATATATTTT.

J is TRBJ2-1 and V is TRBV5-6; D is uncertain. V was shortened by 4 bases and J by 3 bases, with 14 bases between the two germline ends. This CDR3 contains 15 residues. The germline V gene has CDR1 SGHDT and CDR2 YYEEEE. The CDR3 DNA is TGTGCCAGCAGCACCACCTGGACGGACTACAATGAGCAGTTCTTC. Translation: CASSTTWTDYNEQFF.